The clone carrying this T cell receptor (beta chain) was recorded at least ten times. Its target is unknown. Between the trimmed V and J ends, which lost 6 bases and 13 bases, there was a span of 25 bases. The length of the CDR3 is 15 residues. Germline CDR1 DFQATT, CDR2 SNEGSKA (reference sequence). Researchers tagged individual cDNA molecules with unique molecular identifiers. TCRdb re-called the 5' RACE reads through MiXCR, storing one row per CDR3 protein. Of some 87,000 distinct CDR3 sequences in the sample, 9% to 14% were seen once. The data originate from a study of early T cells in non-severe SARS-CoV-2 infection. On the study more broadly: Chains were unpaired, as sequencing was done on bulk RNA from unsorted whole blood. Study results and limitations: Lookups in VDJdb leaned toward anti-spike CD8 responses and missed private and CD4 specificities.

The sequenced sample was whole blood. The chain recombines TRBV20-1 with TRBJ1-6; tentative D call: TRBD1 (5 bases). This sequence was found in an adult who was a healthcare worker with PCR-confirmed SARS-CoV-2 infection or an uninfected control (not recorded which). The CDR3 DNA is TGCAGTGCCGAACCTTCCGGGACCACACGAGCTCCCCTCCACTTT. Protein sequence: CSAEPSGTTRAPLHF.